A single sample gave rise to the 25 T cell receptor beta chains below, sequenced in a study of glioma-infiltrating T cells. Using RNA template, CDR3s of TCR alpha and beta were amplified with iRepertoire arm-PCR. A single record per CDR3 protein comes from TCRdb applying MiXCR to the multiplex PCR reads. This sample yields 100,000 to 150,000 distinct CDR3 sequences, of which 24% are seen a single time; 27% belongs to the top ten. The specimen was glioma tissue, nonneoplastic brain tissue, or PBMCs (not recorded which). The receptors were sampled from a human donor with low-grade glioma or glioblastoma, undergoing nonglioma brain surgery, or in good health (not recorded which).

This chain uses TRBV6-1 with TRBJ2-3, with TRBD2 matching 12 bases. Germline values: CDR1 MNHNS, CDR2 SASEGT. The CDR3 extends over 18 amino acids. The junction had 8 bases not matched to a gene; V was cut back by 0 bases and J by 4 bases. The CDR3 DNA reads TGTGCCAGCAGTGAAGCAATCTCCGGACTAGCGGGGTCAGATACGCAGTATTTT. Protein sequence: CASSEAISGLAGSDTQYF.

This clonotype has just a few counts. The CDR3 protein is CASSQRKTEAFF. In nucleotides, the CDR3 is TGCGCCAGCAGCCAAAGAAAAACTGAAGCTTTCTTT. The chain couples TRBV4-1 to TRBJ1-1; D gene ambiguous. V shed 2 bases and J shed 5 bases, with 6 bases lying between them. The CDR3 length is 12 residues. Germline V gene lookup returns CDR1 MGHRA and CDR2 YSYEKL.

The rearrangement uses TRBV5-1 and TRBJ1-1; perhaps TRBD1 as D (6 bases). There are 15 residues in the CDR3. Trimming removed 2 bases at V and 1 base at J, with 12 bases between. Germline values: CDR1 SGHRS, CDR2 YFSETQ. Here the CDR3 DNA reads TGCGCCAGCAGCTTCTCAGGGGCGAAGAACACTGAAGCTTTCTTT. Translating gives CASSFSGAKNTEAFF.

To note about this clonotype: This may be a read error: a much more frequent sequence differs by one nucleotide. V and J are TRBV15 and TRBJ2-7; 7 bases fit TRBD2. This CDR3 is built from 13 residues. Germline CDR1 is LNHNV and CDR2 is YYDKDF (reference sequence). This chain's CDR3 is CTTSWDYSYEQYV. The CDR3 nucleotides are TGTACCACCTCTTGGGACTATTCCTACGAGCAGTACGTC.

The gene calls are TRBV2 and TRBJ2-3, with a possible D match to TRBD1 (5 bases). There are 13 residues in the CDR3. V lost 8 bases and J lost 5, with 14 bases in between. The germline V gene encodes CDR1 SNHLY and CDR2 FYNNEI. This CDR3 is CASAGAKGDTQYF. The CDR3 coding sequence is TGTGCCAGCGCTGGGGCCAAGGGAGATACGCAGTATTTT.

Points on this clonotype: A read error may be the cause here, since a much bigger clone is one base away. V is TRBV27 and J is TRBJ2-1; D might be TRBD2 (5 bases). This CDR3 contains 15 residues. Germline CDR1 is MNHEY and CDR2 is SMNVEV (reference sequence). The CDR3 sequence: CSSSLGWAGDNEQFF. For the CDR3, the DNA is TGTTCCAGCAGCCTCGGGTGGGCCGGGGACAATGAGCAGTTCTTC.

This clonotype was counted ten times or more. V and J are TRBV6-1 and TRBJ1-1; tentatively, D is TRBD1 (6 bases). Germline V gene sequence: CDR1 MNHNS, CDR2 SASEGT. The CDR3 totals 15 residues. Trimming cost V 7 bases and J 0 bases, with 15 bases left between them. The CDR3 sequence: CASTGGGHMNTEAFF. In nucleotides, the CDR3 is TGTGCCAGCACTGGGGGGGGGCATATGAACACTGAAGCTTTCTTT.

This clonotype was recorded at least ten times. The chain is built from TRBV20-1 and TRBJ2-5, with 11 bases that match TRBD2. The V gene end was trimmed by 6 bases and the J gene end by 0 bases; junction bases not matched to a gene: 6. The CDR3 is made up of 15 amino acids. The germline V gene has CDR1 DFQATT and CDR2 SNEGSKA (reference sequence). The CDR3 sequence: CSARLAGMYQETQYF. In DNA, the CDR3 is TGCAGTGCAAGACTAGCGGGGATGTACCAAGAGACCCAGTACTTC.

This clonotype was counted at least ten times. The V and J genes are TRBV7-2 and TRBJ2-3; 10 bases map to TRBD2. The germline gives CDR1 SGHTA, CDR2 FQGNSA. The CDR3 is 17 residues long. V lost 5 bases, J lost 0 bases, and 8 bases stayed unmatched. CDR3 DNA: TGTGCCAGCAGCCGTAGGATACTAGCGGGGAGCACAGATACGCAGTATTTT. Translation gives CASSRRILAGSTDTQYF. The complete variable domain, with remaining parts taken from reference TRBV7-2 and TRBJ2-3, reads GAGVSQSPSNKVTEKGKDVELRCDPISGHTALYWYRQSLGQGLEFLIYFQGNSAPDKSGLPSDRFSAERTGGSVSTLTIQRTQQEDSAVYLCASSRRILAGSTDTQYFGPGTRLTVL.

At least ten counts were recorded for this clonotype. The genes are TRBV6-1 and TRBJ2-7; D tentatively reads TRBD1 or TRBD2 (6 bases each). CDR3 length: 15 residues. Germline V gene lookup returns CDR1 MNHNS and CDR2 SASEGT. The V and J ends lost 1 base and 4 bases respectively, with 14 bases between them. The CDR3, as DNA: TGTGCCAGCAGTGAAGAGCGTCCGGGGGCGTACGAGCAGTACGTC. Its protein is CASSEERPGAYEQYV.

Only a few counts were recorded for this clonotype. The V gene is TRBV11-3, the J gene TRBJ1-1, with D possibly TRBD1 on 6 matching bases. The germline V and J ends were trimmed by 5 bases and 4 bases, with 17 bases remaining between them. The CDR3 has 15 amino acids. Germline CDR1 SGHNT, CDR2 YENEEA. The CDR3 DNA is TGTGCCAGCAGCCTAAGGACCGGGGGCACCACTGAAGCTTTCTTT. Amino acids: CASSLRTGGTTEAFF.

A note on this clonotype: A read error may be the cause here, since a much bigger clone is one base away. The chain carries TRBV27 and TRBJ1-2, with TRBD1 matching 7 bases. Per the germline V gene, CDR1 is MNHEY and CDR2 is SMNVEV (reference sequence). The CDR3 covers 12 residues. CDR3 sequence (DNA): TGTACCAGCAGTACAGGGGTAAAAGGCTACACCTTC. This sequence encodes CTSSTGVKGYTF.

The CDR3 nucleotides are TGTGCCAGCAGCTTTCGGGGCAGGGCTAACCCAGATACGCAGTATTTT. This gives the protein CASSFRGRANPDTQYF. The chain employs TRBV7-9 and TRBJ2-3; perhaps D is TRBD1 or TRBD2 (5 bases each). The CDR3 spans 16 residues. V gave up 3 bases and J gave up 4 bases, with 17 bases separating them. CDR1 is SEHNR and CDR2 is FQNEAQ in the germline V gene (reference sequence).

Many counts were recorded for this clonotype. This rearrangement joins TRBV20-1 to TRBJ1-2; 8 bases line up with TRBD1. J gave up 7 bases and V 6 bases, and 10 bases lay outside the gene matches. CDR1 is DFQATT and CDR2 is SNEGSKA in the germline V gene (reference sequence). The CDR3 length is 13 residues. The CDR3 loop reads CSAQDRGLGGYTF. The CDR3 DNA follows: TGCAGTGCCCAAGACAGGGGTTTAGGTGGCTACACCTTC.

Regarding this clonotype: A much larger clone sits a single nucleotide away, making a read error possible. This chain uses TRBV6-1 with TRBJ1-3; D is undetermined. The CDR3 totals 14 residues. The germline CDR1 and CDR2 sequences are MNHNS and SASEGT. CDR3 sequence: CASRSPGSGNTTYF. CDR3 nucleotide sequence: TGTGCCAGCAGATCCCCGGGTTCTGGAAACACCACATATTTT.

V and J are TRBV9 and TRBJ2-3, with 7 nucleotides matching TRBD2. The CDR3 has 15 amino acids. Unmatched junction bases numbered 7, after V lost 6 bases and J lost 0 bases. CDR1 SGDLS and CDR2 YYNGEE come from the germline V gene. CDR3 protein: CASKSGGTSTDTQYF. CDR3 nucleotides: TGTGCCAGCAAGTCCGGGGGGACTAGCACAGATACGCAGTATTTT. The whole variable domain, filled in from reference TRBV9 and TRBJ2-3, reads DSGVTQTPKHLITATGQRVTLRCSPRSGDLSVYWYQQSLDQGLQFLIQYYNGEERAKGNILERFSAQQFPDLHSELNLSSLELGDSALYFCASKSGGTSTDTQYFGPGTRLTVL.

The rearrangement links TRBV24-1 to TRBJ2-3, with TRBD1 matching 7 bases. The V gene's germline CDR1 is KGHDR and CDR2 SFDVKD. Trimming removed 2 bases from V and 2 bases from J; junction bases left unmatched: 6. This CDR3 comprises 16 residues. CDR3 protein: CATSDWPGQPTDTQYF. CDR3 coding DNA: TGTGCCACCAGTGATTGGCCGGGACAGCCCACAGATACGCAGTATTTT.

This clonotype was found many times. The chain joins TRBV20-1 to TRBJ2-3; D unresolved. The CDR3 consists of 14 residues. The V gene lost 6 bases and the J gene lost 1 base, with 14 bases spanning the gap. The V gene's germline CDR1 is DFQATT and CDR2 SNEGSKA (reference sequence). The CDR3 DNA is TGCAGTGCCAGACATTCGACCCGCACAGATACGCAGTATTTT. It encodes CSARHSTRTDTQYF.

The chain has TRBV28 and TRBJ2-2, with a possible D match to TRBD1 (6 bases). This CDR3 is built from 14 residues. Germline V CDR1 and CDR2: MDHEN, SYDVKM. V was trimmed by 5 bases and J by 2 bases, leaving 9 bases between them. CDR3 loop: CASSRGHNTGELFF. In DNA form, the CDR3 reads TGTGCCAGCAGTAGGGGACACAACACCGGGGAGCTGTTTTTT.

This clonotype was found many times. The chain has TRBV20-1 and TRBJ1-1; D might be TRBD1 (5 bases). Germline values: CDR1 DFQATT, CDR2 SNEGSKA (reference sequence). V gave up 0 bases and J gave up 1 base, with 6 bases separating them. The CDR3 loop spans 13 amino acids. The CDR3 sequence: CSARDGGNTEAFF. In DNA, the CDR3 is TGCAGTGCTAGAGATGGGGGGAACACTGAAGCTTTCTTT.

This clonotype was counted a few times. The CDR3 DNA is TGTGCCAGCTCACCGCGGGCTAGACCCACCACCTACAATGAGCAGTTCTTC. It is translated as CASSPRARPTTYNEQFF. This rearrangement joins TRBV18 to TRBJ2-1; a weak D match, TRBD2 (5 bases). CDR3 length equals 17 residues. Germline CDR1 is KGHSH and CDR2 is LQKENI. The V end lost 3 bases, the J end lost 2 bases, and 17 bases lay between the germline ends.

This clonotype was seen repeatedly, ten times or more. J is TRBJ1-1 and V is TRBV6-1, with D possibly matching TRBD1 (5 bases). This CDR3 contains 11 residues. V dropped 10 bases and J dropped 4 bases, with 10 bases sitting between them. Germline CDR1 MNHNS, CDR2 SASEGT. CDR3 sequence reads: CATLGTTEAFF. In nucleotides, the CDR3 is TGTGCCACCCTCGGGACCACTGAAGCTTTCTTT.

V and J are TRBV20-1 and TRBJ2-6; D might be TRBD1 (6 bases). The V end was cut by 6 bases, the J end by 0 bases, with 15 bases between. The CDR3 is 16 amino acids. CDR1 is DFQATT and CDR2 is SNEGSKA in the germline V gene (reference sequence). CDR3 coding DNA: TGCAGTGCCCTTGACAGGTCTAACTCTGGGGCCAACGTCCTGACTTTC. Protein sequence: CSALDRSNSGANVLTF.

The table lists this clonotype with many counts. This chain links TRBV27 with TRBJ1-5; perhaps TRBD1 as D (5 bases). This CDR3 has 12 amino acids. V lost 5 bases and J lost 6, with 8 bases in between. Per germline, CDR1 MNHEY and CDR2 SMNVEV (reference sequence). CDR3 sequence: CASSGRGQPQHF. The CDR3 DNA follows: TGTGCCAGCAGTGGTAGGGGTCAGCCCCAGCATTTT.

This chain connects TRBV3-1 to TRBJ2-2; D is unresolved. Germline CDR1 reads LGHDT; CDR2 reads YNNKEL (reference sequence). The V and J ends lost 1 base and 4 bases respectively, with 1 base between them. The CDR3 sequence is 12 residues long. Here the CDR3 reads CASSQVTGELFF. For the CDR3, the DNA is TGTGCCAGCAGCCAAGTCACCGGGGAGCTGTTTTTT.